This T cell receptor beta chain was observed in a study of control samples from healthy donors and cancer patients (dated by TCRdb to 2018 to 2021). The germline V gene (reference sequence) provides CDR1 SEHNR and CDR2 FQNEAQ. The trim is 2 bases for V and 0 bases for J, with a gap of 14 bases between the germline ends. Taken from cysteine to phenylalanine, the CDR3 has 17 residues. The entry retains the CDR3 DNA only, 51 bases that are in frame from base 1. The library was produced with the immunoSEQ multiplex PCR assay. TCRdb re-hosts the immuneACCESS table, in-frame sequences only. Its copies lack some clones; in the studies checked, an unresolved V gene accounts for under half of them, and the cause for the rest is not known. This sample holds about 41,000 clones; roughly 94% were observed only once. The ten largest clones add up to under 30% of the sample. Of note for this clone: Its binding antigen is unknown. Base qualities were left out, and no much larger clone turns up one base away.

The chain is made from TRBV7-9 and TRBJ1-5; no D gene call is confident. Material: blood. This TCR derives from a man between 60 and 70 years old in good health. The nucleotides read TGTGCCAGCAGCTTAACCCCGGCGGCCCATAGCAATCAGCCCCAGCATTTT. This is translated as CASSLTPAAHSNQPQHF.